These 17 T cell receptor beta chains were sequenced from one sample in a study of blood T cell repertoires in COVID-19 (dated by TCRdb to the early 2020s). The library came from the immunoSEQ multiplex PCR assay. Not all clones reach the TCRdb copy of this immuneACCESS table, which keeps in-frame sequences only. Checked studies attribute under half of the gap to unresolved V genes and leave the rest unexplained. This sample comprises tens of thousands of clones, around 80% of them detected only once. The ten largest clones add up to 26% of the sample. Specimen: peripheral blood. The receptors shown here come from a man in his 60s with active or convalescent COVID-19.

This clone is a singleton in its sample. The gene calls are TRBV4-1 and TRBJ2-5; 12 bases are a match to TRBD2. The CDR3 runs to 18 residues. CDR1 MGHRA and CDR2 YSYEKL come from the germline V gene. The V and J ends lost 5 bases and 3 bases, in that order; junction bases with no gene match: 13. The CDR3 DNA reads TGCGCCAGCAGCGGGACAGGTCGACTAGCGGGGGCCGAAGAGACCCAGTACTTC. Translation: CASSGTGRLAGAEETQYF.

V and J are TRBV28 and TRBJ2-1, with D perhaps matching TRBD1 (6 bases). Germline CDR1 MDHEN, CDR2 SYDVKM. This CDR3 is built from 14 residues. V gave up 6 bases and J gave up 1 base, with 10 bases separating them. The chain's CDR3 is CASRQGSSYNEQFF. The DNA for the CDR3 is TGTGCCAGCAGGCAGGGGAGTTCCTACAATGAGCAGTTCTTC.

This rearrangement joins TRBV5-1 to TRBJ1-3; D gene unclear. V lost 0 bases and J 3 bases, leaving 13 bases between the germline ends. This CDR3 is 16 amino acids long. CDR1 is SGHRS and CDR2 is YFSETQ in the germline V gene. CDR3 region: CASSLAGNPYGNTIYF. CDR3 coding DNA: TGCGCCAGCAGCTTGGCAGGAAATCCTTATGGAAACACCATATATTTT.

The chain recombines TRBV7-2 with TRBJ2-7, with TRBD1 as a possible D gene (5 bases). CDR1 and CDR2 from the germline V gene are SGHTA and FQGNSA. Trimming shortened V by 0 bases and J by 0 bases, and 6 bases separated the two germline ends. The CDR3 has 14 residues. The CDR3 loop reads CASSLARDSYEQYF. The DNA for the CDR3 is TGTGCCAGCAGCTTAGCCAGGGACTCCTACGAGCAGTACTTC.

This clone has just a few counts. CDR3 protein: CASSEGHLYGYTF. The CDR3 DNA is TGTGCCAGCAGTGAGGGACATCTCTATGGCTACACCTTC. The rearrangement links TRBV6-1 to TRBJ1-2; D possibly corresponds to TRBD1 (6 bases). V dropped 3 bases and J dropped 4 bases, with 9 bases sitting between them. Germline V gene sequence: CDR1 MNHNS, CDR2 SASEGT. The length of the CDR3 is 13 residues.

The CDR3 loop reads CASSTTGGVHEQFF. The CDR3 DNA follows: TGTGCCAGTAGTACTACAGGGGGAGTGCATGAGCAGTTCTTC. The chain has TRBV19 and TRBJ2-1; 8 bases are shared with TRBD1. Germline CDR1 reads LNHDA; CDR2 reads SQIVND (reference sequence). Losses at the gene ends were 4 bases for V and 8 bases for J; bases not matched to a gene: 7. The CDR3 is 14 residues long.

CDR3 bases: TGTGCCAGCAGTGAGTTTGGGCCCGGGGAGCTGTTTTTT. Translated: CASSEFGPGELFF. The chain is built from TRBV25-1 and TRBJ2-2; no clear D gene. From germline, CDR1 is MGHDK and CDR2 SYGVNS. Trimming cost V 3 bases and J 6 bases, with 8 bases left between them. The CDR3 is made up of 13 amino acids. The full variable domain, rest sourced from reference TRBV25-1 and TRBJ2-2, is EADIYQTPRYLVIGTGKKITLECSQTMGHDKMYWYQQDPGMELHLIHYSYGVNSTEKGDLSSESTVSRIRTEHFPLTLESARPSHTSQYLCASSEFGPGELFFGEGSRLTVL.

This chain connects TRBV12-5 to TRBJ1-4, with 7 positions matching TRBD1. V was clipped by 3 bases and J by 0 bases; unmatched bases: 19. The CDR3 covers 21 residues. Germline loops: CDR1 LGHNT, CDR2 FRNRAP. CDR3: CASGLSLSSGQPFATNEKLFF. DNA of the CDR3: TGTGCTAGTGGTTTATCCCTCTCGTCGGGACAGCCATTTGCAACTAATGAAAAACTGTTTTTT.

The chain recombines TRBV5-5 with TRBJ1-1, with a tentative D call TRBD1 (5 bases). The CDR3 extends over 14 amino acids. Looked up from germline, CDR1 is SGHKS and CDR2 is YYEKEE (reference sequence). The ends were cut back, 4 bases at V and 3 bases at J, with 13 bases in the middle. This CDR3 reads CASSGDLWDTEAFF. The CDR3 region has the DNA TGTGCCAGCAGCGGGGACTTATGGGACACTGAAGCTTTCTTT.

The genes are TRBV28 and TRBJ1-4; D might be TRBD1 (5 bases). V gave up 8 bases and J gave up 7 bases, with 8 bases separating them. Germline loops: CDR1 MDHEN, CDR2 SYDVKM. The CDR3 covers 11 residues. This CDR3 is CASGGSEKLFF. In DNA, the CDR3 is TGTGCCAGCGGGGGGAGTGAAAAACTGTTTTTT.

V usage is TRBV6-1 and J usage is TRBJ1-1; D uncertain. CDR1 is MNHNS, CDR2 SASEGT, per germline. Trimming removed 3 bases from V and 1 base from J, with 9 bases in between. The CDR3 spans 14 residues. The CDR3 protein is CASSDVAKNTEAFF. The CDR3, as DNA: TGTGCCAGCAGTGACGTCGCGAAGAACACTGAAGCTTTCTTT.

This clone appeared a few times. This rearrangement joins TRBV2 to TRBJ1-5; a weak D match, TRBD1 (5 bases). The CDR3 runs 13 residues. Trimming took 8 bases from V and 0 from J, leaving 8 bases between them. CDR1 SNHLY and CDR2 FYNNEI come from the germline V gene. The CDR3, as DNA: TGTGCCAGCGAAGGGGATAGCAATCAGCCCCAGCATTTT. Its translation: CASEGDSNQPQHF.

This chain joins TRBV5-1 and TRBJ2-7; D call uncertain. The germline V gene encodes CDR1 SGHRS and CDR2 YFSETQ. V was clipped by 4 bases and J by 2 bases, with 13 bases between them. The CDR3 extends over 14 amino acids. The CDR3, as DNA: TGCGCCAGCAGCCCACCGACGGAGACCTACGAGCAGTACTTC. Its translation is CASSPPTETYEQYF.

The rearrangement uses TRBV5-1 and TRBJ2-3; D gene unclear. Germline loops: CDR1 SGHRS, CDR2 YFSETQ. The CDR3 is 15 residues long. V lost 1 base and J 0 bases, leaving 9 bases between the germline ends. The DNA for the CDR3 is TGCGCCAGCAGCTTGACGGTTTCTAGCACAGATACGCAGTATTTT. Its protein product is CASSLTVSSTDTQYF.

J is TRBJ2-7 and V is TRBV11-3, with D perhaps matching TRBD2 (5 bases). Looked up from germline, CDR1 is SGHNT and CDR2 is YENEEA. The CDR3 contains 11 residues. Trimming shortened V by 1 base and J by 12 bases, and 10 bases separated the two germline ends. This chain's CDR3 is CASSLGEGLYF. The CDR3 bases are TGTGCCAGCAGCTTAGGAGAGGGATTGTACTTC. Combining the CDR3 with reference TRBV11-3 and TRBJ2-7 gives the whole variable domain EAGVVQSPRYKIIEKKQPVAFWCNPISGHNTLYWYLQNLGQGPELLIRYENEEAVDDSQLPKDRFSAERLKGVDSTLKIQPAELGDSAVYLCASSLGEGLYFGPGTRLTVT.

The genes are TRBV4-2 and TRBJ1-1, with 10 bases lining up with TRBD1. This CDR3 has 14 residues. Germline V lookup: CDR1 LGHNA, CDR2 YNFKEQ. V was clipped by 0 bases and J by 7 bases; unmatched bases: 2. CDR3 residues: CASSQERTGGEAFF. In DNA, the CDR3 is TGTGCCAGCAGCCAAGAAAGGACAGGGGGTGAAGCTTTCTTT.

The chain is built from TRBV4-1 and TRBJ1-3; D may be TRBD1 (5 bases). CDR1 and CDR2 (germline): MGHRA, YSYEKL. This CDR3 is built from 17 residues. V lost 1 base, J lost 2 bases, and 15 bases lay in between. For the CDR3, the DNA is TGCGCCAGCAGCCAAGGGGGCGCAGTTGGGCCTGGAAACACCATATATTTT. This codes for CASSQGGAVGPGNTIYF.